This T cell receptor (beta chain) was observed in a study of Ad26.COV2.S vaccination and SARS-CoV-2 variants. The assay was immunoSEQ multiplex PCR, and TCRdb's table has in-frame clones only and misses some. The sample consists of 200,000 to 300,000 clones, approximately 90% of them appearing once. The treatment is: around 19 received Ad26.COV2.S at low or high dose, single or two shots; a few received placebo; per-sample allocation not given. Repertoires come from day 63 after the first vaccine or placebo injection. Germline V gene data show CDR1 as SQVTM and CDR2 as ANQGSEA. The CDR3 covers 12 residues. Unmatched junction bases numbered 9, after V lost 8 bases and J lost 10 bases.

The starting material was peripheral blood, obtained in a trial of Ad26.COV2.S vaccine versus placebo. V is TRBV29-1 and J is TRBJ2-1, with 9 bases fitting TRBD1. This receptor was identified in a person between 18 and 60 years old who received the Ad26.COV2.S COVID-19 vaccine or a placebo. Here the CDR3 reads CSTEDRGMEQFF. DNA for the CDR3: TGCAGCACGGAGGACAGGGGAATGGAGCAGTTCTTC.